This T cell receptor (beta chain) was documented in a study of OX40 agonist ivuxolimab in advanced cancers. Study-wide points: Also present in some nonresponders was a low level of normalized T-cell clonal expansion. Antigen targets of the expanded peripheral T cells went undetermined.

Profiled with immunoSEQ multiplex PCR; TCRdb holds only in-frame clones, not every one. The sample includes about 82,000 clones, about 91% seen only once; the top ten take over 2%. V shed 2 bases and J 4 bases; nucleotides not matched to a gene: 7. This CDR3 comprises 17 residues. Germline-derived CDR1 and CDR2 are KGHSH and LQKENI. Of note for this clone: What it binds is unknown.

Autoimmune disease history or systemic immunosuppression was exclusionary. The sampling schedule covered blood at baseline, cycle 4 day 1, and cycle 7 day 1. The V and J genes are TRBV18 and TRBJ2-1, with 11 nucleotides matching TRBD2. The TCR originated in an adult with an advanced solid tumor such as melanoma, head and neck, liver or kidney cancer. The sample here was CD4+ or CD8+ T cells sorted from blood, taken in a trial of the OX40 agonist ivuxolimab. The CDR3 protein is CASSPARTSGSYNEQFF. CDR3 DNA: TGTGCCAGCTCACCAGCAAGAACTAGCGGGAGTTACAATGAGCAGTTCTTC.